This T cell receptor (beta chain) was found in a study of CD8+CD57+ T cells in acquired aplastic anemia. Overall study context: An average of 3.2 ug of DNA was obtained from sorted CD4+ and CD8+ cells. Notes on the study in general: There were 25 to 30 CD8+ CDR3 sequences that occurred in both patients and controls.

For this clonotype: Its antigen is unidentified.

Genomic DNA provided the template from which TCR beta VDJ and CDR3 profiles were obtained. One entry per CDR3 protein, called by TCRdb with MiXCR from the reads. The repertoire holds more than 100,000 distinct CDR3 sequences, with around 50% as singletons. Germline CDR1 reads SGHTA; CDR2 reads FQGTGA. The length of the CDR3 is 16 residues. The V and J ends lost 5 bases and 4 bases, in that order; junction bases with no gene match: 5. The specimen was sorted CD4+, CD8+, or CD8+CD57+ T cells (not recorded which) from PBMCs. The source of this sequence is a human donor in good health, serving as a control. This chain connects TRBV7-3 to TRBJ2-3, with 14 nucleotides matching TRBD2. CDR3 sequence reads: CASSATSGGVADTQYF. CDR3 nucleotides: TGTGCCAGCAGCGCGACTAGCGGGGGGGTTGCAGATACGCAGTATTTT.